This TCR beta chain derives from a study of T cells after yellow fever vaccination. V shed 1 base, J shed 3 bases, and the junction held 6 bases outside the gene matches. Germline V gene data show CDR1 as SGHVS and CDR2 as FNYEAQ. The CDR3 totals 17 residues. TCRdb re-analysed the 5' RACE reads in MiXCR, keeping a single row per CDR3 protein. The top ten hold roughly 2.6% of the sample, which has about 130,000 distinct CDR3 sequences, roughly 6.7% seen once. This clonotype was detected ten times or more. Its antigen is not identified. Regarding the study as a whole: A secondary response was less intense yet reached its peak sooner, at day 5 versus 15.

The sequence was obtained from a man between 18 and 35 years old who received the YFV17D yellow fever vaccine. The chain employs TRBV7-6 and TRBJ2-4; 10 nucleotides align to TRBD2. The material was CD4+ T cells sorted from PBMCs, obtained 10 days after the first yellow fever vaccination. The CDR3 region is CASSLERGGLGKNIQYF. As DNA, the CDR3 is TGTGCCAGCAGCTTAGAGCGGGGGGGCCTGGGCAAAAACATTCAGTACTTC.